Included here is one T cell receptor (beta chain) sequence, with context. Its cognate antigen is unknown. The record originates from a study of shared clonotypes between healthy human individuals. Study results and limitations: Lower generation probabilities were found for non-shared clonotypes than for those shared by all four donors. Despite large depth, rarefaction showed incomplete sorted-subset sequencing. Naive subsets generally exceeded memory subsets in estimated richness.

The CDR3 sequence is 15 residues long. Per germline, CDR1 SGDLS and CDR2 YYNGEE. V gave up 0 bases and J gave up 0 bases, with 9 bases separating them. Libraries were prepared by immunoSEQ multiplex PCR; TCRdb keeps only in-frame clonotypes and omits some of them. In the table there are approximately 180,000 clones, 85% to 95% of which are singletons. The sequenced sample consisted of naive CD4+ T cells sorted from blood. The subset denotes: CD45RA+ positively selected. The chain combines TRBV9 with TRBJ1-1, with D perhaps TRBD1 (5 bases). This clonotype originated in a woman aged 25 to 39 in good health. CDR3 in DNA: TGTGCCAGCAGCGTAGGTGGACAATTGAACACTGAAGCTTTCTTT. Encoded protein: CASSVGGQLNTEAFF.